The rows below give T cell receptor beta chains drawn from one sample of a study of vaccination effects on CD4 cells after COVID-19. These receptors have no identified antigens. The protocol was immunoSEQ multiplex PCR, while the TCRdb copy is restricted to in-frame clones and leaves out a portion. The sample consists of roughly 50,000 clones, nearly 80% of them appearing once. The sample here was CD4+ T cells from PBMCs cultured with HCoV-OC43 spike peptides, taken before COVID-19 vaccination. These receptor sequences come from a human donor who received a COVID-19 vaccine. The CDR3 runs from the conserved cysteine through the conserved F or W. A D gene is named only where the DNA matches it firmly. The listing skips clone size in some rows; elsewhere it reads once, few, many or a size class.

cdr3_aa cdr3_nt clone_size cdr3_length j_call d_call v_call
CATSDRGQARYNEQFF TGTGCCACCAGTGACCGAGGACAGGCACGCTACAATGAGCAGTTCTTC - 16 TRBJ2-1 TRBD1 TRBV24-1
CASSDPCSGHGEKLFF TGTGCCAGCAGTGACCCTTGTTCTGGTCACGGTGAAAAACTGTTTTTT - 16 TRBJ1-4 - TRBV6-4
CASSETGQGTGELFF TGTGCCAGCAGTGAAACGGGACAGGGCACCGGGGAGCTGTTTTTT - 15 TRBJ2-2 TRBD1 TRBV2
CASSMGPWNTEAFF TGTGCCAGTAGTATGGGCCCATGGAACACTGAAGCTTTCTTT - 14 TRBJ1-1 - TRBV19
CASSLGRGNTEAFF TGTGCCAGCAGCTTAGGGCGGGGAAACACTGAAGCTTTCTTT - 14 TRBJ1-1 - TRBV7-2
CASSYSNSNQPQHF TGTGCCAGCAGTTACAGTAATAGCAATCAGCCCCAGCATTTT - 14 TRBJ1-5 - TRBV2
CASPSVGQVGTDTQYF TGTGCCAGCCCTTCGGTCGGGCAGGTGGGCACAGATACGCAGTATTTT once 16 TRBJ2-3 - TRBV5-8
CASSSDRNTEAFF TGTGCCAGCAGCTCGGACAGGAACACTGAAGCTTTCTTT - 13 TRBJ1-1 - TRBV7-3
CASSSRAANIQYF TGTGCCAGCAGCTCGAGGGCGGCCAACATTCAGTACTTC - 13 TRBJ2-4 - TRBV7-2
CASSLRLAGGRETQYF TGCGCCAGCAGCCTCCGACTAGCGGGGGGGCGGGAGACCCAGTACTTC - 16 TRBJ2-5 TRBD2 TRBV5-1
CATSAGGGGEKLFF TGTGCCACCAGTGCGGGGGGAGGTGGTGAAAAACTGTTTTTT - 14 TRBJ1-4 - TRBV24-1
CASRIGDSPLHF TGTGCCAGCAGAATAGGGGATTCACCCCTCCACTTT - 12 TRBJ1-6 - TRBV27
CASSSGGGYNQPQHF TGTGCCAGCAGCTCAGGGGGGGGATACAATCAGCCCCAGCATTTT - 15 TRBJ1-5 TRBD1 TRBV7-8
CASSPRPGDRGIVRSTNEKLFF TGTGCCAGCAGCCCCAGGCCCGGGGACAGGGGGATTGTTCGCTCAACTAATGAAAAACTGTTTTTT - 22 TRBJ1-4 TRBD1 TRBV7-6
CASSDRARETQYF TGTGCCAGTTCAGACAGGGCCCGGGAGACCCAGTACTTC few 13 TRBJ2-5 TRBD1 TRBV19
CASSLDWGQGQLYTF TGTGCCAGCAGCTTAGATTGGGGACAGGGCCAACTCTACACCTTC once 15 TRBJ1-2 TRBD1 TRBV7-2
CASSIGGGINEKLFF TGTGCCAGTAGTATCGGGGGAGGGATTAATGAAAAACTGTTTTTT - 15 TRBJ1-4 - TRBV19
CASSQGDNTEAFF TGTGCCAGCAGCCAAGGGGATAACACTGAAGCTTTCTTT - 13 TRBJ1-1 - TRBV4-2
CASSLKTGGSNEQFF TGCGCCAGCAGCTTGAAGACAGGGGGGAGCAATGAGCAGTTCTTC - 15 TRBJ2-1 TRBD1 TRBV5-1
CASSVERTGNEKLFF TGTGCCAGCAGCGTAGAACGGACAGGAAATGAAAAACTGTTTTTT once 15 TRBJ1-4 TRBD1 TRBV9
CASSALASTGELFF TGTGCCAGCAGTGCCCTAGCGAGCACCGGGGAGCTGTTTTTT - 14 TRBJ2-2 - TRBV2
CASSPTGSSYNSPLHF TGCGCCAGCAGCCCCACGGGAAGCTCCTATAATTCACCCCTCCACTTT - 16 TRBJ1-6 - TRBV5-1
CASSPTGPYGYTF TGTGCCAGCTCACCAACAGGACCCTATGGCTACACCTTC - 13 TRBJ1-2 - TRBV18
CASSEVGQSNQPQHF TGTGCCAGCAGTGAAGTAGGACAGAGCAATCAGCCCCAGCATTTT - 15 TRBJ1-5 - TRBV6-1
CASSQATGREALHF TGTGCCAGCAGCCAAGCGACAGGACGGGAGGCCCTCCACTTT - 14 TRBJ1-6 - TRBV4-2
CAWSGGGSGTYNEQFF TGTGCCTGGAGTGGGGGGGGTAGCGGAACCTACAATGAGCAGTTCTTC - 16 TRBJ2-1 TRBD2 TRBV30
CASSLHGSGGYNEQFF TGTGCCAGCAGTTTACATGGTAGCGGGGGCTACAATGAGCAGTTCTTC few 16 TRBJ2-1 TRBD2 TRBV27
CASSARPSYNSPLHF TGTGCCAGCAGTGCCAGACCGTCCTATAATTCACCCCTCCACTTT - 15 TRBJ1-6 - TRBV2
CASSQGPSSYNEQFF TGCGCCAGCAGCCAGGGACCGAGCTCCTACAATGAGCAGTTCTTC once 15 TRBJ2-1 - TRBV4-1
CASSSDRRMNTEAFF TGTGCCAGCAGTTCGGACAGGAGGATGAACACTGAAGCTTTCTTT - 15 TRBJ1-1 TRBD1 TRBV6-2/TRBV6-3
CASNRLRNTEAFF TGTGCCAGTAACAGGCTTAGGAACACTGAAGCTTTCTTT few 13 TRBJ1-1 - TRBV2
CASIQGGSYNEQFF TGTGCCAGTATTCAGGGGGGCTCCTACAATGAGCAGTTCTTC - 14 TRBJ2-1 - TRBV19
CASSREGAWNSPLHF TGTGCCAGCAGCCGGGAGGGGGCTTGGAATTCACCCCTCCACTTT - 15 TRBJ1-6 TRBD1 TRBV3-1/TRBV3-2
CASSFGETQYF TGTGCCAGCAGCTTTGGAGAGACCCAGTACTTC - 11 TRBJ2-5 - TRBV5-6
CASSLNTTGTGGTDTQYF TGTGCCAGCAGCTTGAACACTACCGGGACAGGAGGTACAGATACGCAGTATTTT - 18 TRBJ2-3 TRBD1 TRBV5-5
CASSDRAGSDTQYF TGTGCCAGCAGTGACAGGGCCGGATCAGATACGCAGTATTTT - 14 TRBJ2-3 - TRBV6-4
CASSIGAGGNYGQPQHF TGTGCCAGTAGTATCGGAGCAGGGGGCAATTATGGTCAGCCCCAGCATTTT - 17 TRBJ1-5 TRBD1 TRBV19
CASRVRGQGWEKLFF TGTGCCAGCAGGGTCCGGGGACAGGGGTGGGAAAAACTGTTTTTT - 15 TRBJ1-4 TRBD1 TRBV7-2
CASRPTGGRETQYF TGTGCCAGCAGGCCGACAGGGGGAAGAGAGACCCAGTACTTC - 14 TRBJ2-5 TRBD1 TRBV6-5
CASSSGTSTDTQYF TGCGCCAGCAGCTCCGGGACAAGCACAGATACGCAGTATTTT - 14 TRBJ2-3 - TRBV5-1
CASSEVGGRYSTDTQYF TGTGCCAGCAGTGAAGTAGGGGGCAGATATAGCACAGATACGCAGTATTTT - 17 TRBJ2-3 TRBD1 TRBV6-1
CSVVGTGELFF TGCAGCGTTGTGGGGACCGGGGAGCTGTTTTTT - 11 TRBJ2-2 - TRBV29-1
CASSYTAASGNTIYF TGTGCCAGCAGTTACACTGCTGCCTCTGGAAACACCATATATTTT - 15 TRBJ1-3 - TRBV6-5
CASRDRLGTEAFF TGTGCCAGCAGAGACAGGTTGGGCACTGAAGCTTTCTTT - 13 TRBJ1-1 - TRBV12-3/TRBV12-4
CASSHTGTDTQYF TGTGCCAGCAGCCACACAGGGACAGATACGCAGTATTTT - 13 TRBJ2-3 - TRBV5-5
CASSESRGSGGETQYF TGCGCCAGCAGTGAGTCCAGGGGCAGTGGAGGGGAGACCCAGTACTTC - 16 TRBJ2-5 - TRBV10-1
CASSLVSVGEPGNTIYF TGCGCCAGCAGCTTGGTGTCGGTGGGGGAACCTGGAAACACCATATATTTT - 17 TRBJ1-3 - TRBV5-1
CASSQAGARYF TGTGCCAGCAGCCAAGCGGGGGCGCGGTATTTT - 11 TRBJ2-3 TRBD2 TRBV7-2
CASSDTGSTDTQYF TGTGCCAGCTCAGACACAGGGAGTACTGATACGCAGTATTTT - 14 TRBJ2-3 - TRBV18
CASSQVAGNYGYTF TGTGCCAGCAGCCAAGTCGCAGGGAACTATGGCTACACCTTC - 14 TRBJ1-2 - TRBV3-1/TRBV3-2
CASSFSGTNEKLFF TGTGCCAGCAGCTTTTCGGGAACTAATGAAAAACTGTTTTTT once 14 TRBJ1-4 - TRBV5-5
CASSWGLRGSTGELFF TGTGCCAGCAGCTGGGGGTTACGGGGTAGCACCGGGGAGCTGTTTTTT few 16 TRBJ2-2 - TRBV5-8
CASTPEGLAGVLRYF TGTGCCAGCACTCCCGAAGGACTAGCGGGGGTTCTGAGGTATTTT - 15 TRBJ2-3 TRBD2 TRBV6-6
CASSLGPNGGTKNIQYF TGCGCCAGCAGCTTGGGACCCAACGGCGGGACCAAAAACATTCAGTACTTC - 17 TRBJ2-4 - TRBV5-1
CATSDPRGDGYTF TGTGCCACCAGTGATCCCCGTGGGGATGGCTACACCTTC - 13 TRBJ1-2 - TRBV24-1
CSVEDYGGADNIQYF TGCAGCGTTGAAGATTACGGGGGGGCCGATAACATTCAGTACTTC - 15 TRBJ2-4 TRBD2 TRBV29-1
CASSTGTSLAKNIQYF TGTGCCAGTAGTACCGGGACATCGCTAGCCAAAAACATTCAGTACTTC - 16 TRBJ2-4 - TRBV19
CASSQDSWTATNEKLFF TGCGCCAGCAGCCAAGATAGTTGGACAGCAACTAATGAAAAACTGTTTTTT - 17 TRBJ1-4 - TRBV4-1
CASSYDYRTGELFF TGTGCCAGTAGTTATGACTACCGGACCGGGGAGCTGTTTTTT - 14 TRBJ2-2 - TRBV19